This record looks at one T cell receptor (beta chain) sequence and its context. Its antigen is not identified. In total, each donor contributed a single heparinised blood draw that averaged about 100 mL. Every bit of the isolated RNA underwent reverse transcription, so sequencing read expressed TCRB transcripts. Here immunoSEQ multiplex PCR was the method, and the copy in TCRdb shows in-frame clones only, minus some. In the table there are about 360,000 clones, approximately 12% of which are singletons. The entry originates in a study of beta chain features in type 1 diabetes. The study, taken as a whole, reports: Comparison showed that naive, central memory and Treg TCRB repertoires appeared more similar among patients than among healthy donors. Any HLA-type effect on TCRB rearrangement remained unresolved here. People with Type 1 diabetes carried modestly yet significantly shorter TCRB CDR3s in all four CD4+ subsets.

Sequencing used naive CD4+ T cells from blood. The TCR was taken from a man aged 18-30 years in good health.

The CDR3 region is CASSTDQAYQETQYF. Written as DNA, the CDR3 is TGTGCCAGCAGCACAGATCAGGCCTACCAAGAGACCCAGTACTTC. V is TRBV7-9 and J is TRBJ2-5; D is unclear. Germline V CDR1 and CDR2: SEHNR, FQNEAQ (reference sequence). This CDR3 comprises 15 residues. The germline V and J ends were trimmed by 5 bases and 0 bases, with 13 bases remaining between them.